The 14 T cell receptor beta chains below all came from one sample that was sequenced in a study of cytomegalovirus exposure and HLA in healthy donors. Researchers ran the PCR with 60 Vbeta and 13 Jbeta primers. Data came from immunoSEQ multiplex PCR; TCRdb stores just in-frame clones and leaves some out. The data show around 130,000 clones, with approximately 80% seen just once and approximately 1.5% held by the top ten. Sequenced sample: PBMCs. These receptors were obtained from a woman between 18 and 29 years old in good health and CMV-seronegative.

The gene calls are TRBV5-4 and TRBJ2-7; 7 bases map to TRBD1. This CDR3 region has 15 residues. Germline V gene lookup returns CDR1 SGHNT and CDR2 YYREEE (reference sequence). V dropped 2 bases and J dropped 1; count of bases not matched to a gene: 6. CDR3 sequence (DNA): TGTGCCAGCAGCTTAGGGGGCACGGTATCCTACGAGCAGTACTTC. Translating it yields CASSLGGTVSYEQYF.

V is TRBV6-5 and J is TRBJ2-7, with TRBD2 matching 7 bases. CDR1 and CDR2 from the germline V gene are MNHEY and SVGAGI. V gave up 0 bases and J gave up 5 bases; unmatched junction bases: 10. The CDR3 sequence is 16 residues long. The CDR3 here is CASSYSRGRGGNEQYF. The CDR3 DNA sequence: TGTGCCAGCAGTTACTCGCGCGGGAGAGGCGGGAACGAGCAGTACTTC.

Comments on this clone: Different DNA sequences within this sample yield the same CDR3. The chain links TRBV27 to TRBJ1-1; D is ambiguous. Germline CDR1 and CDR2: MNHEY and SMNVEV (reference sequence). The CDR3 is made up of 16 amino acids. V lost 1 base, J lost 5 bases, and 17 bases lay in between. CDR3 amino acids: CASSLYTENGGTEAFF. The CDR3 region has the DNA TGTGCCAGCAGTTTATATACCGAGAACGGAGGGACTGAAGCTTTCTTT.

The chain couples TRBV27 to TRBJ2-3; 8 bases map to TRBD2. Germline CDR1 MNHEY, CDR2 SMNVEV (reference sequence). This CDR3 spans 14 amino acids. Unmatched junction bases numbered 6, after V lost 5 bases and J lost 5 bases. The DNA for the CDR3 is TGTGCCAGCAGTCTAAGGACTAGCCAAGATACGCAGTATTTT. It translates to CASSLRTSQDTQYF.

V gene TRBV7-2 combines with J gene TRBJ2-2; 13 nucleotides match TRBD2. The length of the CDR3 is 17 residues. V shed 3 bases and J 9 bases; nucleotides not matched to a gene: 10. The germline V gene encodes CDR1 SGHTA and CDR2 FQGNSA. CDR3 region: CASSFTSGGARSRELFF. CDR3 DNA sequence: TGTGCCAGCAGCTTTACTAGCGGGGGGGCCCGGTCCCGGGAGCTGTTTTTT.

The CDR3 spells CASSLAHSGQSPYEQYF. The CDR3 nucleotides read TGTGCCAGCAGCTTAGCACATTCGGGACAGAGTCCCTACGAGCAGTACTTC. This sequence joins TRBV11-2 and TRBJ2-7; 7 bases agree with TRBD1. The CDR3 totals 17 residues. Losses at the gene ends were 1 base for V and 2 bases for J; bases not matched to a gene: 11. Looked up from germline, CDR1 is SGHAT and CDR2 is FQNNGV.

The chain employs TRBV5-1 and TRBJ2-1; D possibly corresponds to TRBD2 (7 bases). V was cut by 3 bases and J by 9 bases, with 22 bases left in between. The germline gives CDR1 SGHRS, CDR2 YFSETQ. The CDR3 totals 16 residues. The CDR3 region is CASSSTGRVGQGEQFF. The CDR3 DNA sequence: TGCGCCAGCAGCTCCACAGGGAGGGTGGGGCAAGGTGAGCAGTTCTTC.

The chain recombines TRBV5-4 with TRBJ2-1; 14 bases match TRBD2. V lost 3 bases and J lost 8; bases outside the gene matches: 7. This CDR3 is built from 16 residues. Germline CDR1 reads SGHNT; CDR2 reads YYREEE (reference sequence). CDR3 bases: TGTGCCAGCAGCTCCAGACTAGCGGGAGGGCCAGATGAGCAGTTCTTC. Residues: CASSSRLAGGPDEQFF.

The rearrangement links TRBV19 to TRBJ2-7; weak D call: TRBD1 (6 bases). Trimming shortened V by 6 bases and J by 6 bases, and 15 bases separated the two germline ends. CDR1 is LNHDA, CDR2 SQIVND, per germline (reference sequence). The CDR3 has 13 residues. The CDR3 protein is CASRLPGHSEQYF. As DNA, the CDR3 is TGTGCCAGTAGGCTCCCGGGACACTCCGAGCAGTACTTC.

The chain employs TRBV18 and TRBJ2-7; D unclear. CDR1 KGHSH and CDR2 LQKENI come from the germline V gene. There are 14 residues in the CDR3. The V and J ends lost 3 bases and 6 bases respectively, with 15 bases between them. The CDR3 loop reads CASSPRDQVLEQYF. Written as DNA, the CDR3 is TGTGCCAGCTCACCGCGCGACCAGGTCCTCGAGCAGTACTTC.

Here the CDR3 reads CASSSGDGGSDTQYF. The CDR3 DNA reads TGTGCCAGCAGCTCCGGGGACGGAGGGTCCGATACGCAGTATTTT. The chain carries TRBV5-4 and TRBJ2-3; TRBD2 is a possible D gene (6 bases). This CDR3 is built from 15 residues. The V and J ends lost 3 bases and 6 bases respectively, with 17 bases between them. Germline V gene data show CDR1 as SGHNT and CDR2 as YYREEE (reference sequence).

V is TRBV9 and J is TRBJ2-3; 10 bases agree with TRBD1. V lost 3 bases to trimming and J lost 1 base; unmatched junction nucleotides: 5. This CDR3 has 16 residues. Germline loops: CDR1 SGDLS, CDR2 YYNGEE. For the CDR3, the DNA is TGTGCCAGCAGCGAGGGGACAGGGGTCCGCACAGATACGCAGTATTTT. Its protein is CASSEGTGVRTDTQYF. Drawing the rest from reference TRBV9 and TRBJ2-3, the complete variable domain is DSGVTQTPKHLITATGQRVTLRCSPRSGDLSVYWYQQSLDQGLQFLIQYYNGEERAKGNILERFSAQQFPDLHSELNLSSLELGDSALYFCASSEGTGVRTDTQYFGPGTRLTVL.

This clone was found a few times. The chain recombines TRBV27 with TRBJ1-6; a weak D match, TRBD1 (5 bases). The length of the CDR3 is 19 residues. V was shortened by 2 bases and J by 0 bases, with 17 bases between the two germline ends. CDR1 is MNHEY, CDR2 SMNVEV, per germline (reference sequence). CDR3 nucleotide sequence: TGTGCCAGCAGTTTAATAGGGGTGGGGTCTAGCTCCTATAATTCACCCCTCCACTTT. Its protein product is CASSLIGVGSSSYNSPLHF.

This chain links TRBV29-1 with TRBJ1-1; D perhaps matches TRBD1 (6 bases). Germline CDR1 SQVTM, CDR2 ANQGSEA. The V end lost 7 bases, the J end lost 0 bases, and 15 bases lay between the germline ends. The CDR3 has 14 amino acids. For the CDR3, the DNA is TGCAGCGCCCCCGACGGGACATTGAACACTGAAGCTTTCTTT. Translated: CSAPDGTLNTEAFF.